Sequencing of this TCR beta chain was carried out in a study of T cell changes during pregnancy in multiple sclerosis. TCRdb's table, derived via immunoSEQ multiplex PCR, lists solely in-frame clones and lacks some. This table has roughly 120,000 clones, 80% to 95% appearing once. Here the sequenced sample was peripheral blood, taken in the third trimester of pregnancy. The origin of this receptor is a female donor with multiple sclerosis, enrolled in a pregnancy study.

The CDR3 DNA sequence: TGTGCCAGCAGCGGGGGGGGGCTCACTGAAGCTTTCTTT. Protein: CASSGGGLTEAFF. The chain uses TRBV7-6 and TRBJ1-1, with D perhaps TRBD1 (6 bases). V lost 5 bases and J lost 4, with 11 bases in between. The germline gives CDR1 SGHVS, CDR2 FNYEAQ. There are 13 residues in the CDR3.